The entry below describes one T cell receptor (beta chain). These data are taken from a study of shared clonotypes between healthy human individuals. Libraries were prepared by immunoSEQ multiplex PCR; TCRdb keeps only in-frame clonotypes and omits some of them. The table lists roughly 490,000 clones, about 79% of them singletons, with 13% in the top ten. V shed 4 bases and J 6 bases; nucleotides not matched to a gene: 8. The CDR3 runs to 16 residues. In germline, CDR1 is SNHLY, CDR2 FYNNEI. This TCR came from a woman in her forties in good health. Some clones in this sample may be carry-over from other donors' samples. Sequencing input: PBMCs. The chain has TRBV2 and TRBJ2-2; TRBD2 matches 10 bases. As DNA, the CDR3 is TGTGCCAGCAGTGGAACCCTAGCGGGAGCCGCCGGGGAGCTGTTTTTT. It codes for CASSGTLAGAAGELFF.